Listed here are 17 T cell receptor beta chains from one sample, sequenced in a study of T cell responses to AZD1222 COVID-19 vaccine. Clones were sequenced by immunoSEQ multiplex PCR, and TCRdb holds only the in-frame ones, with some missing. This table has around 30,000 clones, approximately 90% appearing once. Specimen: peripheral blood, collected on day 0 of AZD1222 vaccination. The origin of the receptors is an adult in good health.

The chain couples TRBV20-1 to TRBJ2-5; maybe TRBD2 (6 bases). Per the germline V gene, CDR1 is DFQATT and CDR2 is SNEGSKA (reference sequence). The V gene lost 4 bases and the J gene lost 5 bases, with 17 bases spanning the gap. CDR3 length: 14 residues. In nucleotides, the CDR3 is TGCAGTGCTAATGAGGGGCGGGGAAGGGAGACCCAGTACTTC. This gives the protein CSANEGRGRETQYF.

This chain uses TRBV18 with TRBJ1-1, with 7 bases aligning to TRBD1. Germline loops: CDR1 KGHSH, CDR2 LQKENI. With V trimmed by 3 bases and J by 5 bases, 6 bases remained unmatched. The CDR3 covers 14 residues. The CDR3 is CASSPKTGQTEAFF. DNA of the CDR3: TGTGCCAGCTCACCTAAGACAGGGCAGACTGAAGCTTTCTTT.

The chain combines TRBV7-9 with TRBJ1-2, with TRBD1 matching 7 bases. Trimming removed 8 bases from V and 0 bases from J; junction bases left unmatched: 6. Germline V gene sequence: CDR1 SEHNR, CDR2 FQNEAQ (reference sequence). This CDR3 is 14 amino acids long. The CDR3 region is CASGSTGPNYGYTF. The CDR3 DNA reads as TGTGCCAGCGGTTCGACAGGGCCTAACTATGGCTACACCTTC.

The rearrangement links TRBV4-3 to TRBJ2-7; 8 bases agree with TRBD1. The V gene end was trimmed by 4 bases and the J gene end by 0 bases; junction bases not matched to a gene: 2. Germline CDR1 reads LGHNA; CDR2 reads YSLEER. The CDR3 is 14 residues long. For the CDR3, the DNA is TGCGCCAGCAGCCCAGGGGGCATCTCCTACGAGCAGTACTTC. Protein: CASSPGGISYEQYF.

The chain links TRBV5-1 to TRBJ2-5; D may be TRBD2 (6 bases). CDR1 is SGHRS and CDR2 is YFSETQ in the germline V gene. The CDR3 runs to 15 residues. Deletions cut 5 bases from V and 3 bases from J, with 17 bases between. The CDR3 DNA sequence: TGCGCCAGCAGTCCGGGACTCCTGACCGAAGAGACCCAGTACTTC. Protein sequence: CASSPGLLTEETQYF.

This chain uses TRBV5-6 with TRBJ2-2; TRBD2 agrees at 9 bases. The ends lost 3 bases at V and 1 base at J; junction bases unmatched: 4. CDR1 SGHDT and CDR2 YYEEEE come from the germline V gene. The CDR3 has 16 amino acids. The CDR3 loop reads CASSYPTSGNTGELFF. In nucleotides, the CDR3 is TGTGCCAGCAGCTACCCGACTAGCGGGAACACCGGGGAGCTGTTTTTT.

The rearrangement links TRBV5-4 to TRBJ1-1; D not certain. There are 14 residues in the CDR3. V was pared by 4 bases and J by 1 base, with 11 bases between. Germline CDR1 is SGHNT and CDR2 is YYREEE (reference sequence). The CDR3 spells CASSPGAGNTEAFF. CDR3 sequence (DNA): TGTGCCAGCAGCCCGGGCGCGGGGAACACTGAAGCTTTCTTT.

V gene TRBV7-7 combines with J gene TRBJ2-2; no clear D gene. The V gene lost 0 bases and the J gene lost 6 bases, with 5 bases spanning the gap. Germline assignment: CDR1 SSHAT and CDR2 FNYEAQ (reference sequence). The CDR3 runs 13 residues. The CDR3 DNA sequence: TGTGCCAGCAGCTTAGCAGGGTCCGGGGAGCTGTTTTTT. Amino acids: CASSLAGSGELFF.

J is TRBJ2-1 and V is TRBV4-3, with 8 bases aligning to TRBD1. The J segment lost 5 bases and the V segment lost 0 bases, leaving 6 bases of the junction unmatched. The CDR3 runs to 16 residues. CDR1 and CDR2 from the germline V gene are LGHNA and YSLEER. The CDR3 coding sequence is TGCGCCAGCAGCCAAGAGTCAGGGGGCCGGGACAATGAGCAGTTCTTC. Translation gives CASSQESGGRDNEQFF.

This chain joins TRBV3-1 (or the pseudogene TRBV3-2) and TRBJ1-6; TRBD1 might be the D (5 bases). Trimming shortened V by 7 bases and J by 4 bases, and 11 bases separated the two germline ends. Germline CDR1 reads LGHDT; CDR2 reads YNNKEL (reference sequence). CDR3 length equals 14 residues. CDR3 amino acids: CASIGTEYNSPLHF. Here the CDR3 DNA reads TGTGCCAGCATCGGGACGGAGTATAATTCACCCCTCCACTTT.

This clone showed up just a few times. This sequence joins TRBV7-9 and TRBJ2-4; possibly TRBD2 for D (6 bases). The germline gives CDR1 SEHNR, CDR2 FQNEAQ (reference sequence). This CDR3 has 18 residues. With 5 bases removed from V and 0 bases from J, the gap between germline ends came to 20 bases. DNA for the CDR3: TGTGCCAGCAGCCTTCCGGGACTCCACACACTAGCCAAAAACATTCAGTACTTC. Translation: CASSLPGLHTLAKNIQYF.

CDR3 DNA: TGTGCCACCATTGGTGACAGGCGTTTCGGGGCCAACGTCCTGACTTTC. It specifies CATIGDRRFGANVLTF. The chain joins TRBV21-1 to TRBJ2-6; TRBD1, the D gene given by the table, was not confirmed from the DNA. TRBV21-1 is noted as a pseudogene. The CDR3 contains 16 residues.

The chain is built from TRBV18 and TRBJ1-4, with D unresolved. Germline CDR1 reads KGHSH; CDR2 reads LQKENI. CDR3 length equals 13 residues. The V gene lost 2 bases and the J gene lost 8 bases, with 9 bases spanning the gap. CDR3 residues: CASSPMTGEKLFF. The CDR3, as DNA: TGTGCCAGCTCACCAATGACCGGAGAAAAACTGTTTTTT.

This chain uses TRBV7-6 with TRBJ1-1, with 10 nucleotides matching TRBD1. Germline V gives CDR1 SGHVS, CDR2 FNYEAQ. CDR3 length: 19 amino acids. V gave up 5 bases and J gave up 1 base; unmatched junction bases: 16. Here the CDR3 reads CASSPYDRGQVGRNTEAFF. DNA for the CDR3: TGTGCCAGCAGCCCATATGACAGGGGGCAGGTGGGTAGGAACACTGAAGCTTTCTTT.

Written as DNA, the CDR3 is TGTGCCAGCAGCACCGGACAGGGTTCGACCGGGGAGCTGTTTTTT. It encodes CASSTGQGSTGELFF. The chain is built from TRBV9 and TRBJ2-2; the match to TRBD1 covers 8 bases. J was trimmed by 5 bases and V by 4 bases; bases with no gene match: 7. The CDR3 has 15 residues. Looked up from germline, CDR1 is SGDLS and CDR2 is YYNGEE.

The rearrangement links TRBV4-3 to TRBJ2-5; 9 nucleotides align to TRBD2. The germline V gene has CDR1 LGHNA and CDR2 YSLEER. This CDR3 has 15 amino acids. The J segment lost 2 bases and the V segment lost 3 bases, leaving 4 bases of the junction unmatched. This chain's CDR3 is CASSQASGKQETQYF. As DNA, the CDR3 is TGCGCCAGCAGCCAGGCTAGCGGGAAACAAGAGACCCAGTACTTC.

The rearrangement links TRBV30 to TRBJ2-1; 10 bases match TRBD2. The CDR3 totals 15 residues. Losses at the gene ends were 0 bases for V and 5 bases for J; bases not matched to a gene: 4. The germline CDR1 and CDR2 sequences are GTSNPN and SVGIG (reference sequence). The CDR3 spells CAWSVGTSENNEQFF. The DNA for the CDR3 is TGTGCCTGGAGTGTCGGGACTAGCGAGAACAATGAGCAGTTCTTC. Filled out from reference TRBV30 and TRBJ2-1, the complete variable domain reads SQTIHQWPATLVQPVGSPLSLECTVEGTSNPNLYWYRQAAGRGLQLLFYSVGIGQISSEVPQNLSASRPQDRQFILSSKKLLLSDSGFYLCAWSVGTSENNEQFFGPGTRLTVL.